Listed here are 8 T cell receptor beta chains from one sample, sequenced in a study of T cell changes during pregnancy in multiple sclerosis. Some clones are missing from TCRdb's copy, which holds only in-frame ones; the method was immunoSEQ multiplex PCR. The sample lists tens of thousands of clones; just over 90% were seen once. Sample: CD4+ T cells from peripheral blood mononuclear cells, taken after pregnancy. Receptor source: a female donor with multiple sclerosis, enrolled in a pregnancy study.

The chain is built from TRBV6-1 and TRBJ1-2; 7 bases line up with TRBD1. This CDR3 comprises 13 residues. The junction had 4 bases not matched to a gene; V was cut back by 7 bases and J by 2 bases. The germline CDR1 and CDR2 sequences are MNHNS and SASEGT. This CDR3 is CASTQQGNYGYTF. In DNA, the CDR3 is TGTGCCAGCACCCAACAGGGGAACTATGGCTACACCTTC.

This clone has a single count. This sequence joins TRBV19 and TRBJ2-3, with 12 positions matching TRBD2. The CDR3 has 16 amino acids. Looked up from germline, CDR1 is LNHDA and CDR2 is SQIVND (reference sequence). V shed 5 bases, J shed 3 bases, and the junction held 6 bases outside the gene matches. This CDR3 is CASSPFGLAGTDTQYF. In DNA, the CDR3 is TGTGCCAGTAGTCCATTCGGACTAGCGGGGACAGATACGCAGTATTTT.

This chain joins TRBV5-1 and TRBJ2-1, with D unclear. The CDR3 extends over 13 amino acids. The germline V and J ends were trimmed by 4 bases and 6 bases, with 11 bases remaining between them. From germline, CDR1 is SGHRS and CDR2 YFSETQ. CDR3 nucleotide sequence: TGCGCCAGCAGCCTGGGGTCAGGCAATGAGCAGTTCTTC. Its protein product is CASSLGSGNEQFF.

V usage is TRBV7-9 and J usage is TRBJ2-7; 11 bases are a match to TRBD2. The CDR3 runs to 15 residues. V was clipped by 2 bases and J by 5 bases; unmatched bases: 5. From germline, CDR1 is SEHNR and CDR2 FQNEAQ (reference sequence). The CDR3 coding sequence is TGTGCCAGCAGCTTAAAAACTAGCGGGAGCAACGAGCAGTACTTC. This codes for CASSLKTSGSNEQYF. Together with reference TRBV7-9 and TRBJ2-7, the CDR3 gives the full variable domain: DTGVSQNPRHKITKRGQNVTFRCDPISEHNRLYWYRQTLGQGPEFLTYFQNEAQLEKSRLLSDRFSAERPKGSFSTLEIQRTEQGDSAMYLCASSLKTSGSNEQYFGPGTRLTVT.

The sample holds one count of this clone. This chain links TRBV4-1 with TRBJ2-5, with 10 bases aligning to TRBD2. The closer fit of TRBJ2-7 to the DNA end suggests the J call may be wrong. The CDR3 totals 15 residues. Germline lookup yields CDR1 MGHRA and CDR2 YSYEKL. The CDR3 DNA is TGCGCCAGCAGCCGAAGGACTAGCGGAGACTACGAGCAGTACTTC. Its translation is CASSRRTSGDYEQYF.

V gene TRBV6-1 combines with J gene TRBJ2-7; 8 nucleotides line up with TRBD2. This CDR3 is 17 amino acids long. Trimming cost V 0 bases and J 3 bases; bases outside gene matches: 10. Germline CDR1 MNHNS, CDR2 SASEGT. The CDR3 is CASSEARSGGPRYEQYF. The CDR3, as DNA: TGTGCCAGCAGTGAAGCGCGATCGGGGGGGCCTCGCTACGAGCAGTACTTC.

The chain uses TRBV27 and TRBJ2-3; 7 positions match TRBD2. The CDR3 covers 16 residues. J gave up 4 bases and V 5 bases, and 12 bases lay outside the gene matches. Looked up from germline, CDR1 is MNHEY and CDR2 is SMNVEV (reference sequence). This CDR3 is CASSPPSGGRADTQYF. The CDR3 bases are TGTGCCAGCAGTCCACCTAGCGGAGGGCGGGCAGATACGCAGTATTTT.

The chain links TRBV27 to TRBJ2-7, with TRBD2 identical over 11 bases. Germline V lookup: CDR1 MNHEY, CDR2 SMNVEV (reference sequence). V trimming: 6 bases; J trimming: 4 bases; junction bases outside the gene matches: 11. CDR3 length: 16 residues. The CDR3 coding sequence is TGTGCCAGCAGAACTAGCGGGAGTTCAATAATTTACGAGCAGTACTTC. Protein: CASRTSGSSIIYEQYF.